A selection of T cell receptor beta chains follows, all from one sample in a study of radiation and T cells in renal cell carcinoma. The assay was immunoSEQ multiplex PCR, and TCRdb's table has in-frame clones only and misses some. The sample lists just over 95,000 clones, around 88% occurring once. The material sequenced was blood, taken from a patient whose treatment included radiotherapy and nephrectomy. The receptor set was obtained from a man in his fifties or sixties with renal cell carcinoma. Both conserved end residues are trimmed from each CDR3.

J gene: TRBJ2-2; V gene: TRBV5-4; CDR3 protein: ASSFLTGSNTGELF
J gene: TRBJ2-7; V gene: TRBV10-3; CDR3 protein: AISAGTGTDEQY
J gene: TRBJ1-4; V gene: TRBV7-9; CDR3 protein: ASMVGPTNEKLF
J gene: TRBJ2-7; V gene: TRBV4-1; CDR3 protein: ASSTPGRDSYEQY
J gene: TRBJ1-4; V gene: TRBV19; CDR3 protein: ASSSGQFATNEKLF
J gene: TRBJ1-4; V gene: TRBV18; CDR3 protein: ASSPTGPSKATNEKLF
J gene: TRBJ1-1; V gene: TRBV10-1; CDR3 protein: ASSPHGDLKNTEAF
J gene: TRBJ1-5; V gene: TRBV28; CDR3 protein: ASRKQGWSSNQPQH
J gene: TRBJ1-4; V gene: TRBV27; CDR3 protein: ASSLRLVNEKLF
J gene: TRBJ2-7; V gene: TRBV2; CDR3 protein: ASSETGTYEQY
J gene: TRBJ2-3; V gene: TRBV11-2; CDR3 protein: ASSFQGLSTDTQY
J gene: TRBJ2-6; V gene: TRBV5-1; CDR3 protein: ASSPTGANVLT
J gene: TRBJ2-2; V gene: TRBV5-1; CDR3 protein: ASSLASNTGELF
J gene: TRBJ1-2; V gene: TRBV5-7; CDR3 protein: ASSLLSTPDRPLVDGYT
J gene: TRBJ2-1; V gene: TRBV6-1; CDR3 protein: ASSSRGQGYNEQF
J gene: TRBJ1-2; V gene: TRBV14; CDR3 protein: ASSQAGRQPWGYGYT
J gene: TRBJ2-7; V gene: TRBV2; CDR3 protein: ASSVTSADLTSYEQY
J gene: TRBJ2-1; V gene: TRBV5-1; CDR3 protein: ASSPTLAGPFSYNEQF
J gene: TRBJ2-2; V gene: TRBV19; CDR3 protein: ASSIAAVTGELF
J gene: TRBJ1-1; V gene: TRBV9; CDR3 protein: ASSVNPNWGTEAF
J gene: TRBJ1-5; V gene: TRBV6-1; CDR3 protein: ASSEVQNQPQH
J gene: TRBJ2-7; V gene: TRBV5-1; CDR3 protein: ASSLIPSTVDYEQY
J gene: TRBJ2-1; V gene: TRBV4-2; CDR3 protein: ASSPSESSYNEQF
J gene: NA; V gene: TRBV5-1; CDR3 protein: ASSLASAHLYEQY
J gene: TRBJ2-1; V gene: TRBV9; CDR3 protein: ASSVAGTSDNEQF
J gene: TRBJ2-6; V gene: TRBV19; CDR3 protein: ASSITLSGANVLT
J gene: TRBJ1-1; V gene: TRBV7-2; CDR3 protein: ASLGSTNTEAF
J gene: TRBJ2-1; V gene: TRBV5-1; CDR3 protein: ASSPGTGPPNEQF
J gene: TRBJ1-2; V gene: TRBV6-5; CDR3 protein: ASSYSYRDYGYT
J gene: TRBJ2-3; V gene: TRBV6-5; CDR3 protein: ASRRPIPDTQY
J gene: TRBJ2-5; V gene: TRBV19; CDR3 protein: ASSLAYQETQY
J gene: TRBJ2-7; V gene: TRBV6-1; CDR3 protein: ASTPWELASNEQY
J gene: TRBJ1-3; V gene: TRBV10-3; CDR3 protein: AISESLLISGNTIY
J gene: TRBJ2-7; V gene: TRBV10-2; CDR3 protein: ASNRGAHDEQY
J gene: TRBJ2-3; V gene: TRBV7-3; CDR3 protein: ASSKGLAGGIGDTQY
J gene: TRBJ1-1; V gene: TRBV19; CDR3 protein: ASSKTGSNTEAF
J gene: TRBJ1-2; V gene: TRBV30; CDR3 protein: AWTEDNYGYT
J gene: NA; V gene: TRBV10-1; CDR3 protein: ASNPGQGYEQY